The 16 T cell receptor beta chains reported below all come from one sample, sequenced in a study of early T cells in non-severe SARS-CoV-2 infection. TCRdb reprocessed the 5' RACE reads via MiXCR and lists one record per CDR3 protein. The table includes 30,000 to 40,000 distinct CDR3 sequences, about 5% detected once. Sequencing input: whole blood. These receptors came from an adult who was a healthcare worker with PCR-confirmed SARS-CoV-2 infection or an uninfected control (not recorded which).

The gene calls are TRBV5-1 and TRBJ2-1; the D gene is possibly TRBD1 (6 bases). Germline CDR1 and CDR2: SGHRS and YFSETQ. Trimming left V 4 bases short and J 12 bases short, with 17 bases between. This CDR3 comprises 13 residues. The CDR3 DNA reads TGCGCCAGCAGCCCAACAGGGCCTCAGGTGCAGTTCTTC. It encodes CASSPTGPQVQFF.

There are many counts of this clonotype. This sequence joins TRBV3-1 and TRBJ1-1; TRBD1 matches 10 bases. The CDR3 consists of 14 residues. Germline V gives CDR1 LGHDT, CDR2 YNNKEL (reference sequence). V lost 1 base and J lost 5; bases outside the gene matches: 1. The CDR3: CASSQGQGATEAFF. In DNA, the CDR3 is TGTGCCAGCAGCCAAGGACAGGGGGCGACTGAAGCTTTCTTT.

This clonotype was recorded at least ten times. This chain links TRBV25-1 with TRBJ2-5; TRBD1 agrees at 12 bases. Trimming took 3 bases from V and 4 from J; bases not matched to a gene: 6. The CDR3 has 16 residues. Germline lookup yields CDR1 MGHDK and CDR2 SYGVNS. This chain's CDR3 is CASSDRDRGRGETQYF. In DNA form, the CDR3 reads TGTGCCAGCAGTGACCGGGACAGGGGGCGAGGAGAGACCCAGTACTTC.

This clonotype occurred many times. This sequence joins TRBV7-6 and TRBJ1-1; no definite D call. Trimming removed 5 bases at V and 0 bases at J, with 13 bases between. This CDR3 is 15 amino acids long. Germline CDR1 and CDR2: SGHVS and FNYEAQ. The DNA for the CDR3 is TGTGCCAGCAGCCAAATAGCAGAGGTGAACACTGAAGCTTTCTTT. This translates into CASSQIAEVNTEAFF.

This clonotype has at least ten counts. The chain employs TRBV29-1 and TRBJ2-1; no clear D. Trimming took 7 bases from V and 8 from J, leaving 15 bases between them. CDR1 is SQVTM, CDR2 ANQGSEA, per germline. The length of the CDR3 is 12 residues. The CDR3 sequence is CSAEWVLDEQFF. The CDR3, as DNA: TGCAGCGCCGAATGGGTGCTCGATGAGCAGTTCTTC.

This clonotype has at least ten counts. The gene calls are TRBV7-2 and TRBJ1-4; D gene unclear. V shed 1 base and J shed 8 bases, with 17 bases lying between them. CDR1 and CDR2 from the germline V gene are SGHTA and FQGNSA. CDR3 length: 16 amino acids. The CDR3 sequence: CASSLGVSGQVEKLFF. The CDR3 DNA is TGTGCCAGCAGCTTAGGGGTCTCCGGGCAGGTCGAAAAACTGTTTTTT.

This clonotype was counted at least ten times. The V gene is TRBV4-2, the J gene TRBJ2-1; the D gene is possibly TRBD2 (7 bases). Trimming took off 3 bases at V and 4 bases at J, with 22 bases between the two ends. The CDR3 has 18 amino acids. Germline V gene sequence: CDR1 LGHNA, CDR2 YNFKEQ. The CDR3 sequence: CASSQEPGTRGLYNEQFF. CDR3 in DNA: TGTGCCAGCAGCCAGGAACCCGGGACGCGGGGGCTTTACAATGAGCAGTTCTTC.

This clonotype was seen at least ten times. The chain recombines TRBV30 with TRBJ2-5; D is ambiguous. The V gene's germline CDR1 is GTSNPN and CDR2 SVGIG (reference sequence). The CDR3 consists of 15 residues. V lost 0 bases and J lost 2, with 13 bases in between. The CDR3 region has the DNA TGTGCCTGGAGTGTACCTTTAGGGCAACAAGAGACCCAGTACTTC. It yields the protein CAWSVPLGQQETQYF.

This clonotype was seen at least ten times. The rearrangement joins TRBV9 to TRBJ2-2; D remains ambiguous. Germline V gene lookup returns CDR1 SGDLS and CDR2 YYNGEE. There are 16 residues in the CDR3. Trimming pared 0 bases from V and 2 bases from J, leaving 11 bases between. The DNA for the CDR3 is TGTGCCAGCAGCGTAGCTTGGGCAGGCAACACCGGGGAGCTGTTTTTT. Translating it yields CASSVAWAGNTGELFF.

This clonotype showed up many times. The CDR3 sequence is CASSFRPGTEAFF. DNA for the CDR3: TGTGCCAGCAGTTTTAGGCCTGGGACTGAAGCTTTCTTT. The rearrangement joins TRBV12-3 or TRBV12-4 to TRBJ1-1; unclear D gene. V was trimmed by 3 bases and J by 5 bases, leaving 10 bases between them. This CDR3 contains 13 residues.

This clonotype appeared many times. V and J are TRBV5-1 and TRBJ1-1; the D is unclear. Per germline, CDR1 SGHRS and CDR2 YFSETQ. The CDR3 runs 16 residues. V lost 4 bases, J lost 1 base, and 17 bases lay in between. CDR3 loop: CASSPSRVLQNTEAFF. CDR3 DNA sequence: TGCGCCAGCAGCCCTTCCCGGGTCCTCCAGAACACTGAAGCTTTCTTT.

This clonotype appeared many times. The chain combines TRBV5-1 with TRBJ2-3; D is undetermined. Trimming shortened V by 3 bases and J by 1 base, and 6 bases separated the two germline ends. Looked up from germline, CDR1 is SGHRS and CDR2 is YFSETQ. This CDR3 contains 13 residues. The CDR3 sequence is CASSSDGTDTQYF. The CDR3 region has the DNA TGCGCCAGCAGCTCGGACGGCACAGATACGCAGTATTTT.

The J gene is TRBJ2-7, the V gene TRBV20-1; D not resolved. Between the trimmed V and J ends, which lost 0 bases and 3 bases, there was a span of 9 bases. CDR3 length: 13 amino acids. Germline loops: CDR1 DFQATT, CDR2 SNEGSKA (reference sequence). CDR3 DNA sequence: TGCAGTGCTAGAGAGGACCTGAGCTACGAGCAGTACTTC. Translating gives CSAREDLSYEQYF.

This clonotype was detected ten times or more. The CDR3 nucleotides read TGTGCCAGCAGCTTTTCTTGGCTAAGGGGGGCAGATACGCAGTATTTT. As protein: CASSFSWLRGADTQYF. The chain recombines TRBV7-2 with TRBJ2-3, with D tentatively TRBD1 or TRBD2 (6 bases each). V lost 3 bases, J lost 4 bases, and 17 bases lay in between. Germline V gene lookup returns CDR1 SGHTA and CDR2 FQGNSA. The CDR3 totals 16 residues.

This clonotype was detected a few times. The CDR3 loop reads CASSLEMGYNEQFF. As DNA, the CDR3 is TGTGCCAGCAGCTTAGAAATGGGTTACAATGAGCAGTTCTTC. This chain links TRBV7-2 with TRBJ2-1; D call uncertain. Trimming left V 1 base short and J 4 bases short, with 8 bases between. This CDR3 spans 14 amino acids. CDR1 and CDR2 (germline): SGHTA, FQGNSA.

This clonotype came up many times. The genes are TRBV12-3 or TRBV12-4 and TRBJ2-3; D is unresolved. The CDR3 length is 13 residues. The V end lost 6 bases, the J end lost 1 base, and 8 bases lay between the germline ends. Here the CDR3 reads CASSPRGTDTQYF. Written as DNA, the CDR3 is TGTGCCAGCAGCCCCCGCGGCACAGATACGCAGTATTTT.